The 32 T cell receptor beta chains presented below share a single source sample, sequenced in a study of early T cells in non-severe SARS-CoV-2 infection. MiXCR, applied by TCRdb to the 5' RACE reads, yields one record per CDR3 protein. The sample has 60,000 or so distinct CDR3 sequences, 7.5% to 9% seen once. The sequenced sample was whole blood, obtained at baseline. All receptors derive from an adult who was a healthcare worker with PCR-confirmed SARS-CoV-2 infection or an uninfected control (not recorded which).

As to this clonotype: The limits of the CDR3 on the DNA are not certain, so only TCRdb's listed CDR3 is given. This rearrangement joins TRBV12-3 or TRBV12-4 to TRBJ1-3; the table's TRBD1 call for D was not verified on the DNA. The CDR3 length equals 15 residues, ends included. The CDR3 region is CASSLSFGAGNTIYF.

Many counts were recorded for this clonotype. The CDR3 sequence is CASPGPVQVSSYEQYF. CDR3 DNA sequence: TGTGCCAGCCCCGGCCCGGTCCAGGTCTCCTCCTACGAGCAGTACTTC. The V and J genes are TRBV6-1 and TRBJ2-7, with unresolved D. Trimming left V 8 bases short and J 0 bases short, with 20 bases between. The germline CDR1 and CDR2 sequences are MNHNS and SASEGT. CDR3 length equals 16 residues.

As DNA, the CDR3 is TGTGCCAGCAGCCAAGGGGCCAGGGGTCACACCGGGGAGCTGTTTTTT. This codes for CASSQGARGHTGELFF. The rearrangement joins TRBV3-1 to TRBJ2-2, with a possible D match to TRBD1 (6 bases). The V gene's germline CDR1 is LGHDT and CDR2 YNNKEL (reference sequence). V lost 1 base and J 3 bases, leaving 12 bases between the germline ends. This CDR3 has 16 residues.

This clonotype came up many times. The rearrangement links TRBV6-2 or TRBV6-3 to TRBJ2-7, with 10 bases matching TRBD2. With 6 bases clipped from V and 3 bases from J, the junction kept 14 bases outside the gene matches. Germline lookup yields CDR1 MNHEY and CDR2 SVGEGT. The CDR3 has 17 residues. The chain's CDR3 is CASRPPTSGKRYYEQYF. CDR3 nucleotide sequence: TGTGCCAGCAGGCCGCCAACTAGCGGGAAAAGGTACTACGAGCAGTACTTC.

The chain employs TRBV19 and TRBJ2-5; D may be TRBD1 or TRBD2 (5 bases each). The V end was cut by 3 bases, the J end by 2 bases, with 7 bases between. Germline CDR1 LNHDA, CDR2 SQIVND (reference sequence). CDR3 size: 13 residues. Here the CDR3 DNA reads TGTGCCAGTAGTATCTGGGGGCAAGAGACCCAGTACTTC. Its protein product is CASSIWGQETQYF.

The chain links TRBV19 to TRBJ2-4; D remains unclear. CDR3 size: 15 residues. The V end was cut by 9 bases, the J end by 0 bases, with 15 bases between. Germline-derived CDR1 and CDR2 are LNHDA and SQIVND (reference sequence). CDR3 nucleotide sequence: TGTGCCAGCTCCCACCCGCATCTAGCCAAAAACATTCAGTACTTC. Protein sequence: CASSHPHLAKNIQYF. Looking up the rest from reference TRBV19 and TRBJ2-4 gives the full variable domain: DGGITQSPKYLFRKEGQNVTLSCEQNLNHDAMYWYRQDPGQGLRLIYYSQIVNDFQKGDIAEGYSVSREKKESFPLTVTSAQKNPTAFYLCASSHPHLAKNIQYFGAGTRLSVL.

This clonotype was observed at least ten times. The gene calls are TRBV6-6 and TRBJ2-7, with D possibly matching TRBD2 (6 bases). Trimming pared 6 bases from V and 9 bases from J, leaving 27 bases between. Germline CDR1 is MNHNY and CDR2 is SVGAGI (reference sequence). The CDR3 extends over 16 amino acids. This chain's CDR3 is CASSVDIPLLGGLQYF. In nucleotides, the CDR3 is TGTGCCAGCAGCGTAGACATTCCTCTGCTGGGAGGATTGCAGTACTTC.

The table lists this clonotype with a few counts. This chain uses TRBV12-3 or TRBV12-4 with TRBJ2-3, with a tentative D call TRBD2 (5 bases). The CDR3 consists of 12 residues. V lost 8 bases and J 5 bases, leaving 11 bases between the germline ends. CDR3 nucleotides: TGTGCCAGCTCCCCTGGAGGAGATACGCAGTATTTT. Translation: CASSPGGDTQYF.

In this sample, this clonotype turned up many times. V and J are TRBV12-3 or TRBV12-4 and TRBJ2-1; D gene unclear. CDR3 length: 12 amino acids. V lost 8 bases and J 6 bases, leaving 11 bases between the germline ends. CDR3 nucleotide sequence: TGTGCCAGCTCGGACCTCTTCAATGAGCAGTTCTTC. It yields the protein CASSDLFNEQFF.

CDR3 nucleotide sequence: TGTGCCAGCAGCTCGACAGGAGCCCAAGAGACCCAGTACTTC. Amino acids: CASSSTGAQETQYF. The rearrangement links TRBV7-2 to TRBJ2-5; TRBD1 might be the D (6 bases). The germline CDR1 and CDR2 sequences are SGHTA and FQGNSA. CDR3 length: 14 residues. Trimming left V 4 bases short and J 1 base short, with 10 bases between.

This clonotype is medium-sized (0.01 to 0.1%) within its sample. CDR3 protein: CASSLDSGLAEAFF. As DNA, the CDR3 is TGTGCCAGCAGCTTAGATTCGGGCCTCGCTGAAGCTTTCTTT. The chain uses TRBV7-9 and TRBJ1-1; D call uncertain. There are 14 residues in the CDR3. Germline loops: CDR1 SEHNR, CDR2 FQNEAQ (reference sequence). Trimming cost V 1 base and J 6 bases, with 12 bases left between them. The full variable domain, rest sourced from reference TRBV7-9 and TRBJ1-1, is DTGVSQNPRHKITKRGQNVTFRCDPISEHNRLYWYRQTLGQGPEFLTYFQNEAQLEKSRLLSDRFSAERPKGSFSTLEIQRTEQGDSAMYLCASSLDSGLAEAFFGQGTRLTVV.

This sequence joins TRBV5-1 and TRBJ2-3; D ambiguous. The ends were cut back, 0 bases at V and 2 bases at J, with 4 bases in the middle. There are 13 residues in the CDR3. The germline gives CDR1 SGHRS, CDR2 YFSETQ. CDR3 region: CASSLGTTDTQYF. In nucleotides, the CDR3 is TGCGCCAGCAGCTTGGGGACCACAGATACGCAGTATTTT. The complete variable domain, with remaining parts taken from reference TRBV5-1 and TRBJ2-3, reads KAGVTQTPRYLIKTRGQQVTLSCSPISGHRSVSWYQQTPGQGLQFLFEYFSETQRNKGNFPGRFSGRQFSNSRSEMNVSTLELGDSALYLCASSLGTTDTQYFGPGTRLTVL.

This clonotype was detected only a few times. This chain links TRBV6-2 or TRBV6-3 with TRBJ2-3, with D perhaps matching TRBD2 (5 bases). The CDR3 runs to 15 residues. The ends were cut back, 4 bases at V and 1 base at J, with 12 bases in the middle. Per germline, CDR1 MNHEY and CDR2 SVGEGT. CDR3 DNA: TGTGCCAGCAGTTGGACCGGGGAAGGCACAGATACGCAGTATTTT. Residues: CASSWTGEGTDTQYF.

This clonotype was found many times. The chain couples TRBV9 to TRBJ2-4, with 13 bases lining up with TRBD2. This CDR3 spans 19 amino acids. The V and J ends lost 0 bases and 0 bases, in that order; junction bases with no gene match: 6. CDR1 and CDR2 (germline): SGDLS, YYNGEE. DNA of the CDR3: TGTGCCAGCAGCGTAGATCCACTAGCGGGAGGGGGAGCCAAAAACATTCAGTACTTC. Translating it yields CASSVDPLAGGGAKNIQYF.

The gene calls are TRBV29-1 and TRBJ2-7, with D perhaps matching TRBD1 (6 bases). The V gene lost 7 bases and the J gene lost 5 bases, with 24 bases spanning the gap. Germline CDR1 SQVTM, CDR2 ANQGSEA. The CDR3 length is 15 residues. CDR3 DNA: TGCAGCGCTAAAAAGGTGTCAGGGGTATACGACGAGCAGTACTTC. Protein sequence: CSAKKVSGVYDEQYF.

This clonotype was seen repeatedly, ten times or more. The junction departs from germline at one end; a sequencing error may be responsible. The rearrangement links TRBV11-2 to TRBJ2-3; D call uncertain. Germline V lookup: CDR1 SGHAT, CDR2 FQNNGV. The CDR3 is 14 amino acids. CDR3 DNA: TGTGCCAGCAGCTTAGAGGTTAGCAGAGATACGCAGTATTTT. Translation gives CASSLEVSRDTQYF.

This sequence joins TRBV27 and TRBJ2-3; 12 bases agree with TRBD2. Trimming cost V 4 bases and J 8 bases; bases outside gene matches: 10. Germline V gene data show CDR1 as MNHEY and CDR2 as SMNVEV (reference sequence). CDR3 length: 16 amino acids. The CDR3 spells CASSSGLAGHSGTQYF. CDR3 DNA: TGTGCCAGCAGTTCCGGACTAGCGGGGCATTCTGGTACGCAGTATTTT.

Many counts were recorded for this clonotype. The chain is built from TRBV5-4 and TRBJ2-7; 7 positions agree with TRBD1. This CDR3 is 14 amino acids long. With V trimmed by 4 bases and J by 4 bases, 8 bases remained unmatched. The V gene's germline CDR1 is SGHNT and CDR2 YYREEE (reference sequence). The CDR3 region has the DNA TGTGCCAGCAGCCAACCGGGACAGCGATACGAGCAGTACTTC. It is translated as CASSQPGQRYEQYF.

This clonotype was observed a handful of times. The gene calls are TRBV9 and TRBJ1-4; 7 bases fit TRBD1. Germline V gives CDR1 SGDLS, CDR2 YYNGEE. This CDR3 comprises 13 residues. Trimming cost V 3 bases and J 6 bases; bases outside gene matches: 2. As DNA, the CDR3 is TGTGCCAGCAGCGCGCAGGGGGATGAAAAACTGTTTTTT. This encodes CASSAQGDEKLFF.

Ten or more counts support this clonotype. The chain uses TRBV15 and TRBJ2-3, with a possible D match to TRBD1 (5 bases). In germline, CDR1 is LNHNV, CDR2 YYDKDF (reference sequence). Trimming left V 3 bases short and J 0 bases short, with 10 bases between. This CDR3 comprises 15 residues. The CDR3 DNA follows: TGTGCCACCAGCAGTGAAGGGGTTAGCACAGATACGCAGTATTTT. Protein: CATSSEGVSTDTQYF.

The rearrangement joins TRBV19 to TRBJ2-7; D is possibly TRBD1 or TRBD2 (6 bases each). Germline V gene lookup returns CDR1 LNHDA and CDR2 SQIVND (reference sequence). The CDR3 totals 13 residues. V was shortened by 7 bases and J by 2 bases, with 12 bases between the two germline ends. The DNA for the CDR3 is TGTGCCAGTAAGGGGGAGGCACCCTACGAGCAGTACTTC. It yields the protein CASKGEAPYEQYF. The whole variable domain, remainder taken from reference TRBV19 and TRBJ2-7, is DGGITQSPKYLFRKEGQNVTLSCEQNLNHDAMYWYRQDPGQGLRLIYYSQIVNDFQKGDIAEGYSVSREKKESFPLTVTSAQKNPTAFYLCASKGEAPYEQYFGPGTRLTVT.

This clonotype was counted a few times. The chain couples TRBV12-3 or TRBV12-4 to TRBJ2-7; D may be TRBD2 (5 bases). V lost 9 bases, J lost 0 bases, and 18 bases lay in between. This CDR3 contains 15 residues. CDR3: CARRRTHTTSYEQYF. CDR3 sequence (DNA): TGTGCCAGGAGGAGGACTCACACCACCTCCTACGAGCAGTACTTC.

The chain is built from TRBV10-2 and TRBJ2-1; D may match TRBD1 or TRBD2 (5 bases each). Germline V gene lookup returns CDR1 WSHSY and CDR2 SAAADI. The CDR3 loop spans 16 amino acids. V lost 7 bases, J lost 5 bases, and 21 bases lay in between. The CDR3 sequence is CASTGAAGKRNNEQFF. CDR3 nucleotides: TGCGCCAGCACCGGAGCGGCAGGGAAAAGAAACAATGAGCAGTTCTTC.

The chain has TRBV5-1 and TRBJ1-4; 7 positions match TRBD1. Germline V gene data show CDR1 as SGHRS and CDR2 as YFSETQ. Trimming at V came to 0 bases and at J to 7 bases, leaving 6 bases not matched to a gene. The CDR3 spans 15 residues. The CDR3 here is CASSLAVGGGEKLFF. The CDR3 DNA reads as TGCGCCAGCAGCTTGGCCGTAGGGGGCGGTGAAAAACTGTTTTTT.

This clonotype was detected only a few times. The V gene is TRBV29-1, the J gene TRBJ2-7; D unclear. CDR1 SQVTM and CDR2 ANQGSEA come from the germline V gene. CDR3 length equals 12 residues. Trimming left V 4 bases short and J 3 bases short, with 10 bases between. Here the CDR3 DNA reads TGCAGCGTTGGGGAATTAAGCTACGAGCAGTACTTC. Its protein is CSVGELSYEQYF.

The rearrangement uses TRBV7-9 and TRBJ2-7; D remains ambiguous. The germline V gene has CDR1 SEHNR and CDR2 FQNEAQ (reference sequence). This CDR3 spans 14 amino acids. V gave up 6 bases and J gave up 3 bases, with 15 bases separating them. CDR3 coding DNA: TGTGCCAGCAGTCATAGACTCGAGTACTACGAGCAGTACTTC. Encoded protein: CASSHRLEYYEQYF.

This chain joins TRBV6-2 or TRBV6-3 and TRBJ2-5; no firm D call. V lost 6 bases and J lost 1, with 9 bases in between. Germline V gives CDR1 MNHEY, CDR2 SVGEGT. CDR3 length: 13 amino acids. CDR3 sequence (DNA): TGTGCCAGCAGGCTCCTTGCCCAAGAGACCCAGTACTTC. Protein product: CASRLLAQETQYF.

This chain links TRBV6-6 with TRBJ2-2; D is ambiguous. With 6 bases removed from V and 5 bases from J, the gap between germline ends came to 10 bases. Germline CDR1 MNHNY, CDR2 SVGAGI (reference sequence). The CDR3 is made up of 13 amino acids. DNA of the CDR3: TGTGCCAGCAGACCCCTAGGGACCGGGGAGCTGTTTTTT. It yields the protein CASRPLGTGELFF.

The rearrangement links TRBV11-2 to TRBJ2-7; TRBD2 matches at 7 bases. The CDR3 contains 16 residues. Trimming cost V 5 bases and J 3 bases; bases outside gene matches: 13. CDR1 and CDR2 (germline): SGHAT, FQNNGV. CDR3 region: CASSPITGGRYYEQYF. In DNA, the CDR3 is TGTGCCAGCAGCCCAATAACGGGGGGACGCTACTACGAGCAGTACTTC.

Here the CDR3 DNA reads TGTGCCAGCAGCTCCGGGATGGCCCCCAACATTCAGTACTTC. As protein: CASSSGMAPNIQYF. This rearrangement joins TRBV27 to TRBJ2-4, with TRBD2 as a possible D gene (5 bases). The V end lost 6 bases, the J end lost 7 bases, and 16 bases lay between the germline ends. CDR1 and CDR2 from the germline V gene are MNHEY and SMNVEV (reference sequence). The CDR3 is made up of 14 amino acids.

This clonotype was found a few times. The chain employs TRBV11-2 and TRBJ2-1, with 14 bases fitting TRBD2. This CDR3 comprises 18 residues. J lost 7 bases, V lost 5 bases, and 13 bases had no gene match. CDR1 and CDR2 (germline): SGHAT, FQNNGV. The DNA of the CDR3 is TGTGCCAGCAGCCATCCACAGAGAGGGACTAGCGGGAGAAATGAGCAGTTCTTC. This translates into CASSHPQRGTSGRNEQFF. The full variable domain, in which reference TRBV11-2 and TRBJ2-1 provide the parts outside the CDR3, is EAGVAQSPRYKIIEKRQSVAFWCNPISGHATLYWYQQILGQGPKLLIQFQNNGVVDDSQLPKDRFSAERLKGVDSTLKIQPAKLEDSAVYLCASSHPQRGTSGRNEQFFGPGTRLTVL.

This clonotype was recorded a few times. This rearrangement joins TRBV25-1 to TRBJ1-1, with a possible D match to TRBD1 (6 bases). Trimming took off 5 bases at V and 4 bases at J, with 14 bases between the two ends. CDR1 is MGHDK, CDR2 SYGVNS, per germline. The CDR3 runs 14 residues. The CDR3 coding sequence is TGTGCCAGCAGTAACAGGGTCGGCCTCACTGAAGCTTTCTTT. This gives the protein CASSNRVGLTEAFF.